Shown below are 4 T cell receptor beta chains from a single sample sequenced in a study of beta chain features in type 1 diabetes. cDNA synthesis used the whole RNA isolate, giving expressed TCRB sequences. The method was immunoSEQ multiplex PCR; TCRdb's version includes in-frame clones alone and lacks a portion of them. The sample has about 450,000 clones, 11% seen once. The source material was naive CD4+ T cells from blood. The receptors shown here come from a woman younger than 30 in good health.

In its sample, this clone was seen a few times. The chain carries TRBV29-1 and TRBJ2-5; D is unclear. The length of the CDR3 is 11 residues. The germline gives CDR1 SQVTM, CDR2 ANQGSEA. The V gene lost 4 bases and the J gene lost 2 bases, with 5 bases spanning the gap. CDR3: CSVGSQETQYF. As DNA, the CDR3 is TGCAGCGTTGGCAGTCAAGAGACCCAGTACTTC.

J is TRBJ2-7 and V is TRBV18; D unclear. The CDR3 has 14 amino acids. Between the trimmed V and J ends, which lost 3 bases and 2 bases, there was a span of 11 bases. Germline CDR1 is KGHSH and CDR2 is LQKENI. The CDR3 reads CASSPPSKTYEQYV. The CDR3 DNA reads TGTGCCAGCTCACCCCCATCCAAGACCTACGAGCAGTACGTC.

This sequence joins TRBV30 and TRBJ2-2; D is ambiguous. Trimming shortened V by 0 bases and J by 7 bases, and 3 bases separated the two germline ends. The germline V gene encodes CDR1 GTSNPN and CDR2 SVGIG (reference sequence). This CDR3 spans 11 amino acids. CDR3 sequence reads: CAWSVFGELFF. Here the CDR3 DNA reads TGTGCCTGGAGTGTTTTCGGGGAGCTGTTTTTT.

Turning to this clone: Within the sample, other DNA sequences also encode this same CDR3. This chain connects TRBV19 to TRBJ1-1; 7 bases are shared with TRBD1. V shed 6 bases and J 1 base; nucleotides not matched to a gene: 5. CDR3 length: 14 amino acids. Germline values: CDR1 LNHDA, CDR2 SQIVND (reference sequence). CDR3 bases: TGTGCCAGTAGAAGGACAGGCGCGAACACTGAAGCTTTCTTT. It yields the protein CASRRTGANTEAFF.